The 10 T cell receptor beta chains in this list originate from one sample, sequenced in a study of CD8 T cells in Susac syndrome. RNA, at roughly 0.45 to 1 ug, was reverse transcribed with random hexamers. TCRdb itself ran the immunoSEQ multiplex PCR reads through MiXCR, one entry per CDR3 protein. The sample consists of roughly 120,000 distinct CDR3 sequences, about 93% of them appearing once. The sequenced material came from CD4+ T cells from PBMCs. These receptors were collected from a human donor in good health.

This chain joins TRBV9 and TRBJ2-6; D possibly corresponds to TRBD1 (5 bases). Per germline, CDR1 SGDLS and CDR2 YYNGEE. The CDR3 is 16 residues long. V lost 4 bases to trimming and J lost 2 bases, with 13 bases between them. Here the CDR3 reads CASSPRQLPGANVLTF. CDR3 in DNA: TGTGCCAGCAGCCCCCGACAGCTACCTGGGGCCAACGTCCTGACTTTC.

The V gene is TRBV5-1, the J gene TRBJ1-2; D perhaps matches TRBD1 (5 bases). Trimming cost V 4 bases and J 7 bases, with 17 bases left between them. The CDR3 contains 14 residues. Germline V lookup: CDR1 SGHRS, CDR2 YFSETQ. For the CDR3, the DNA is TGCGCCAGCAGCGATGGGGCCGGGGAGGGTGGCTACACCTTC. This codes for CASSDGAGEGGYTF.

CDR3 amino acids: CASSPPGTLRGTEAFF. For the CDR3, the DNA is TGTGCCAGCTCACCACCGGGGACTCTCCGAGGGACTGAAGCTTTCTTT. V gene TRBV18 combines with J gene TRBJ1-1, with D perhaps matching TRBD1 (5 bases). The CDR3 consists of 16 residues. With 0 bases removed from V and 5 bases from J, the gap between germline ends came to 16 bases. Germline lookup yields CDR1 KGHSH and CDR2 LQKENI.

The rearrangement joins TRBV20-1 to TRBJ2-5, with D perhaps TRBD1 (5 bases). From germline, CDR1 is DFQATT and CDR2 SNEGSKA (reference sequence). Trimming took 5 bases from V and 4 from J, leaving 11 bases between them. This CDR3 comprises 12 residues. CDR3 DNA sequence: TGCAGTGCTCCCTTTAGGGGAGAGACCCAGTACTTC. Encoded protein: CSAPFRGETQYF.

This clonotype occurred once. The chain is built from TRBV3-1 and TRBJ1-3; weak D call: TRBD1 (5 bases). Germline V gene sequence: CDR1 LGHDT, CDR2 YNNKEL (reference sequence). This CDR3 contains 15 residues. The V end was cut by 3 bases, the J end by 0 bases, with 9 bases between. DNA of the CDR3: TGTGCCAGCAGCCAGGGACGATTCTCTGGAAACACCATATATTTT. Protein sequence: CASSQGRFSGNTIYF. The full variable domain, in which reference TRBV3-1 and TRBJ1-3 provide the parts outside the CDR3, is DTAVSQTPKYLVTQMGNDKSIKCEQNLGHDTMYWYKQDSKKFLKIMFSYNNKELIINETVPNRFSPKSPDKAHLNLHINSLELGDSAVYFCASSQGRFSGNTIYFGEGSWLTVV.

J is TRBJ1-1 and V is TRBV7-9; TRBD1 might be the D (6 bases). V lost 7 bases and J lost 4, with 16 bases in between. Germline CDR1 and CDR2: SEHNR and FQNEAQ (reference sequence). The CDR3 is made up of 14 amino acids. CDR3 sequence (DNA): TGTGCCAGCATCCCGGAGGGGGTCAGCACTGAAGCTTTCTTT. It encodes CASIPEGVSTEAFF.

The chain has TRBV24-1 and TRBJ1-5, with 7 bases fitting TRBD1. The trim removed 4 bases at V and 5 bases at J, leaving 10 bases unmatched. The CDR3 sequence is 16 residues long. CDR1 and CDR2 from the germline V gene are KGHDR and SFDVKD. The CDR3 is CATSEEDRLRDQPQHF. The DNA for the CDR3 is TGTGCCACCAGTGAAGAGGACAGGCTCAGGGATCAGCCCCAGCATTTT.

The V gene is TRBV7-2, the J gene TRBJ1-5; TRBD1 might be the D (6 bases). CDR3 length: 16 amino acids. Germline V gene lookup returns CDR1 SGHTA and CDR2 FQGNSA. V was pared by 0 bases and J by 8 bases, with 17 bases between. The CDR3 reads CASSLATGLVAEPQHF. CDR3 DNA: TGTGCCAGCAGCTTAGCTACAGGGTTAGTAGCGGAGCCCCAGCATTTT.

The chain is built from TRBV20-1 and TRBJ1-2; unclear D gene. This CDR3 region has 13 residues. V lost 1 base and J 0 bases, leaving 6 bases between the germline ends. Germline-derived CDR1 and CDR2 are DFQATT and SNEGSKA (reference sequence). CDR3 sequence (DNA): TGCAGTGCTAGAGTAGGGTCTAACTATGGCTACACCTTC. Translating it yields CSARVGSNYGYTF.

The genes are TRBV20-1 and TRBJ2-7; D perhaps matches TRBD1 (5 bases). V was trimmed by 5 bases and J by 3 bases, leaving 14 bases between them. This CDR3 has 13 residues. Germline loops: CDR1 DFQATT, CDR2 SNEGSKA (reference sequence). The CDR3 sequence is CSAEDSPIYEQYF. CDR3 bases: TGCAGTGCTGAAGACAGTCCAATCTACGAGCAGTACTTC.